These 9 T cell receptor beta chains were sequenced from one sample in a study of T-cell reconstitution after alpha-beta-depleted transplantation in children. Unique molecular identifiers were used in preparing the TCRbeta library. TCRdb re-called the PCR reads through MiXCR, storing one row per CDR3 protein. The sample holds about 900,000 distinct CDR3 sequences, around 30% seen once. This specimen was PBMCs, mostly from graft donor cells, taken 360 days after TCRalphabeta/CD19-depleted stem cell transplant. These receptors originate from a boy younger than two who had a stem cell transplant for SCID, so the T cells may come from the graft donor.

Many counts were recorded for this clonotype. The V and J genes are TRBV5-6 and TRBJ2-2; D not resolved. The CDR3 is 14 amino acids. Trimming took off 1 base at V and 4 bases at J, with 8 bases between the two ends. Germline CDR1 and CDR2: SGHDT and YYEEEE. The CDR3 region is CASSLLPSTGELFF. The CDR3 nucleotides read TGTGCCAGCAGCTTGCTGCCGAGCACCGGGGAGCTGTTTTTT. Full variable domain (outside the CDR3, taken from reference TRBV5-6 and TRBJ2-2): DAGVTQSPTHLIKTRGQQVTLRCSPKSGHDTVSWYQQALGQGPQFIFQYYEEEERQRGNFPDRFSGHQFPNYSSELNVNALLLGDSALYLCASSLLPSTGELFFGEGSRLTVL.

The rearrangement uses TRBV2 and TRBJ2-7, with D perhaps TRBD1 (5 bases). CDR1 and CDR2 (germline): SNHLY, FYNNEI. CDR3 size: 14 residues. Trimming removed 5 bases from V and 3 bases from J, with 14 bases in between. The CDR3 DNA reads as TGTGCCAGCAGTAGGTCCGACAGCCTCTACGAGCAGTACTTC. Protein: CASSRSDSLYEQYF. The whole variable domain, filled in from reference TRBV2 and TRBJ2-7, reads EPEVTQTPSHQVTQMGQEVILRCVPISNHLYFYWYRQILGQKVEFLVSFYNNEISEKSEIFDDQFSVERPDGSNFTLKIRSTKLEDSAMYFCASSRSDSLYEQYFGPGTRLTVT.

This clonotype was recorded a few times. The chain joins TRBV5-5 to TRBJ2-5; TRBD1 agrees at 9 bases. CDR1 is SGHKS, CDR2 YYEKEE, per germline (reference sequence). The CDR3 extends over 15 amino acids. J gave up 5 bases and V 4 bases, and 9 bases lay outside the gene matches. CDR3 in DNA: TGTGCCAGCAGCGATGACAGGGGGATGTGGGAGACCCAGTACTTC. This codes for CASSDDRGMWETQYF.

This clonotype was seen ten or more times. The CDR3 loop reads CASSEKARASYEQYF. The CDR3 region has the DNA TGTGCCAGTAGTGAGAAGGCCAGAGCTTCCTACGAGCAGTACTTC. This chain connects TRBV19 to TRBJ2-7; D unresolved. Germline lookup yields CDR1 LNHDA and CDR2 SQIVND (reference sequence). The CDR3 length is 15 residues. Trimming left V 5 bases short and J 1 base short, with 15 bases between. Complete variable domain (other parts from reference TRBV19 and TRBJ2-7): DGGITQSPKYLFRKEGQNVTLSCEQNLNHDAMYWYRQDPGQGLRLIYYSQIVNDFQKGDIAEGYSVSREKKESFPLTVTSAQKNPTAFYLCASSEKARASYEQYFGPGTRLTVT.

This clonotype was recorded a few times. CDR3 nucleotides: TGTGCCAGCAGCCAGCCTTCGTCGGCGAACACTGAAGCTTTCTTT. Protein: CASSQPSSANTEAFF. V is TRBV28 and J is TRBJ1-1; D is unresolved. In germline, CDR1 is MDHEN, CDR2 SYDVKM. This CDR3 has 15 residues. V was pared by 6 bases and J by 1 base, with 15 bases between.

The CDR3 is CASSEGVSGSYNEQFF. The CDR3 nucleotides read TGCGCCAGCAGTGAGGGGGTTTCAGGCTCCTACAATGAGCAGTTCTTC. V gene TRBV10-2 combines with J gene TRBJ2-1; D remains ambiguous. The germline V gene has CDR1 WSHSY and CDR2 SAAADI. CDR3 size: 16 residues. The V end was cut by 2 bases, the J end by 0 bases, with 11 bases between.

This clonotype turned up a few times. The rearrangement joins TRBV6-5 to TRBJ2-1; 7 bases align to TRBD1. Looked up from germline, CDR1 is MNHEY and CDR2 is SVGAGI. The CDR3 is 15 amino acids. V lost 2 bases to trimming and J lost 10 bases; unmatched junction nucleotides: 11. CDR3 sequence (DNA): TGTGCCAGCAGTTACGGCCACTCCAGGGGGTGGGAGCAGTTCTTC. It yields the protein CASSYGHSRGWEQFF.

This clonotype was detected ten times or more. The genes are TRBV20-1 and TRBJ1-1, with D maybe TRBD1 (5 bases). V gave up 3 bases and J gave up 3 bases, with 11 bases separating them. The germline CDR1 and CDR2 sequences are DFQATT and SNEGSKA (reference sequence). CDR3 length: 13 amino acids. The CDR3 protein is CSASGHADTEAFF. The CDR3 DNA reads as TGCAGTGCTAGTGGACACGCAGACACTGAAGCTTTCTTT.

This clonotype was seen more than once but under ten times. V usage is TRBV24-1 and J usage is TRBJ2-5, with D unresolved. Germline loops: CDR1 KGHDR, CDR2 SFDVKD. Trimming removed 2 bases from V and 5 bases from J, with 8 bases in between. The CDR3 is 13 residues long. The CDR3, as DNA: TGTGCCACCAGTGATTCCCCCAGCGAGACCCAGTACTTC. Translating gives CATSDSPSETQYF.